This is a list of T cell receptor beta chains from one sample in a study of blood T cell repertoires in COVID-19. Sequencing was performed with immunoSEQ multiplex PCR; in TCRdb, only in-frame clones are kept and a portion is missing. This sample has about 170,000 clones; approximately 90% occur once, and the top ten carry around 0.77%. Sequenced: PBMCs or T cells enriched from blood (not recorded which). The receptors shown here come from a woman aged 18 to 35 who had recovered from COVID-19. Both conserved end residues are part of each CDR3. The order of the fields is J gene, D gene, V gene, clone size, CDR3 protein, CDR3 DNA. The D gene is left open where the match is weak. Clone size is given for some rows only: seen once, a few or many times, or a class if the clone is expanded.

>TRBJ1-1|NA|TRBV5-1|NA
CASNIGVANTEAFF
TGCGCCAGCAATATCGGGGTGGCGAACACTGAAGCTTTCTTT
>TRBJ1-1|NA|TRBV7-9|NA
CASSLEWSRSGTEAFF
TGTGCCAGCAGCTTAGAATGGTCGCGCTCGGGGACTGAAGCTTTCTTT
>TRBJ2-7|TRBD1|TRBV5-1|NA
CASSSRTGASYEQYF
TGCGCCAGCAGCTCCCGGACAGGGGCCTCCTACGAGCAGTACTTC
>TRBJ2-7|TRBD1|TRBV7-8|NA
CASSLTRTGRFYEQYF
TGTGCCAGCAGCTTAACCAGGACAGGGCGTTTCTACGAGCAGTACTTC
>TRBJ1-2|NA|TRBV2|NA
CASRIQGLDGYTF
TGTGCCAGCAGGATTCAGGGATTGGATGGCTACACCTTC
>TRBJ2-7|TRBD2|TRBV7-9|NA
CASSPKREPTYEQYF
TGTGCCAGCAGCCCCAAGCGGGAGCCTACGTACGAGCAGTACTTC
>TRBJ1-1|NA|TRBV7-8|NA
CASSPREGLYTEAFF
TGTGCCAGCAGCCCTCGGGAGGGCCTTTACACTGAAGCTTTCTTT
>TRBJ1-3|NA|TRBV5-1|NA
CASSSTYGNTIYF
TGCGCCAGCAGCTCTACTTATGGAAACACCATATATTTT
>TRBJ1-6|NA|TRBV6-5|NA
CASRATASNSPLHF
TGTGCCAGCAGGGCGACAGCTAGTAATTCACCCCTCCACTTT
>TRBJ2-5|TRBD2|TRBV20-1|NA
CSASAPGLAGRETQYF
TGCAGTGCTAGTGCTCCGGGACTAGCGGGAAGGGAGACCCAGTACTTC
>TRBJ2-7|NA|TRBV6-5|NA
CASSTPLEQYF
TGTGCCAGCAGTACTCCTCTCGAGCAGTACTTC
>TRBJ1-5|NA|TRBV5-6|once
CASSSYKPGGTGQPQHF
TGTGCCAGCAGCTCCTACAAACCGGGGGGTACGGGGCAGCCCCAGCATTTT
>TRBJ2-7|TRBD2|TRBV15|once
CATSSYSSGRSYEQYF
TGTGCCACCAGCAGCTATTCTAGCGGGAGATCCTACGAGCAGTACTTC
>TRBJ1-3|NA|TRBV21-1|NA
CASGLYLDTIYF
TGTGCCAGCGGTTTGTACTTGGACACCATATATTTT
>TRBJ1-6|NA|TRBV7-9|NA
CASSLYENSPLHF
TGTGCCAGCAGCTTGTACGAGAATTCACCCCTCCACTTT
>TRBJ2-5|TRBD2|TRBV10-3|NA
CAISKTSGRGDQETQYF
TGTGCCATCAGCAAGACTAGCGGGAGGGGAGACCAAGAGACCCAGTACTTC
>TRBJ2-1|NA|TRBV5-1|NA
CASSPGGADSYNEQFF
TGCGCCAGCAGCCCCGGGGGAGCGGACTCCTACAATGAGCAGTTCTTC
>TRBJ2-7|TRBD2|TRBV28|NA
CATEGGGRYEQYF
TGTGCCACCGAGGGCGGGGGGCGCTACGAGCAGTACTTC
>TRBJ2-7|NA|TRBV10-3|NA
CAISEGERASYEQYF
TGTGCCATCAGTGAGGGCGAGCGGGCCTCCTACGAGCAGTACTTC
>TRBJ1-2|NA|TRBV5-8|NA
CATSDSYGYTF
TGTGCCACCTCGGACTCTTATGGCTACACCTTC
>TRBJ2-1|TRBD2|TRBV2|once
CASSPTGTRLGVNEQFF
TGTGCCAGCAGCCCCACAGGGACTAGGCTGGGGGTGAATGAGCAGTTCTTC
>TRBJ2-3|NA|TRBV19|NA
CASSTTLRTVSSTDTQYF
TGTGCCAGTAGTACAACACTCAGGACAGTTTCTAGCACAGATACGCAGTATTTT
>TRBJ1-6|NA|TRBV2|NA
CASSEIGGSSPLHF
TGTGCCAGCAGTGAAATCGGGGGTTCGTCACCCCTCCACTTT
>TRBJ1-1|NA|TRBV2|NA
CASSDSGNTEAFF
TGTGCCAGCAGTGACTCAGGGAACACTGAAGCTTTCTTT
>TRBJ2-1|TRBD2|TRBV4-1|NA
CASSPRGRREGEYEQFF
TGCGCCAGCAGCCCCCGGGGTAGGCGGGAGGGGGAGTACGAGCAGTTCTTC
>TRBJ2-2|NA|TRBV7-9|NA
CASSFGLGSAFLELFF
TGTGCCAGCAGCTTCGGCCTGGGGAGCGCGTTTCTGGAGCTGTTTTTT
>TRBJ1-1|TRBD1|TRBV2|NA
CASTATGTTEAFF
TGTGCCAGCACGGCGACAGGGACAACTGAAGCTTTCTTT
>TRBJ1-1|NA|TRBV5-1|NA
CASSAGLGRVNTEAFF
TGCGCCAGCAGCGCGGGGCTGGGGCGGGTGAACACTGAAGCTTTCTTT
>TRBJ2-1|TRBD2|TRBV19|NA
CASSIDGGRAYNEQFF
TGTGCCAGTAGTATAGATGGCGGGAGGGCCTACAATGAGCAGTTCTTC
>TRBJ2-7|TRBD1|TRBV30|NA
CAWRGTGGSYEQYF
TGTGCCTGGAGGGGGACAGGGGGGTCCTACGAGCAGTACTTC
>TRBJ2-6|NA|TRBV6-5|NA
CASSLPVFSGANVLTF
TGTGCCAGCAGTTTGCCGGTCTTCTCTGGGGCCAACGTCCTGACTTTC
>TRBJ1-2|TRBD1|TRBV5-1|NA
CASSLEDRGLYGYTF
TGCGCCAGCAGCTTAGAGGACAGGGGGCTGTATGGCTACACCTTC
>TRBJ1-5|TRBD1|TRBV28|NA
CTSRRGQGLGQPQHF
TGTACCAGCAGACGCGGACAGGGGTTAGGGCAGCCCCAGCATTTT
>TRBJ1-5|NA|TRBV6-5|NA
CASSYYGQLHQPQHF
TGTGCCAGCAGTTACTACGGACAGTTACATCAGCCCCAGCATTTT
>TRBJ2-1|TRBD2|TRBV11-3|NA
CASSSRLAQPDEQFF
TGTGCCAGCAGCTCAAGACTAGCCCAGCCCGATGAGCAGTTCTTC
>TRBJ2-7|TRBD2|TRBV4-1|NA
CASSQVLPGLAGGEQYF
TGCGCCAGCAGCCAAGTCCTCCCGGGACTAGCGGGAGGCGAGCAGTACTTC